These 15 T cell receptor beta chains were sequenced from one sample in a study of shared clonotypes between healthy human individuals. Assay used: immunoSEQ multiplex PCR; TCRdb lists only in-frame clones, some missing. The sample lists about 2.1 million clones; around 93% were seen once. As defined, naive CD8 cells were CD45RO-negative and positively selected for CCR7, with terminally differentiated effector memory CD45RA+ cells excluded. Sequenced sample: naive CD8+ T cells from PBMCs. The source of these receptors is a man aged 18-30 years in good health. Some clones in this sample may be carry-over from other donors' samples.

V gene TRBV7-3 combines with J gene TRBJ2-3, with D unclear. V lost 5 bases and J 3 bases, leaving 15 bases between the germline ends. Germline CDR1 SGHTA, CDR2 FQGTGA. The CDR3 extends over 15 amino acids. The CDR3 loop is CASSPARRKTDTQYF. CDR3 nucleotides: TGTGCCAGCAGCCCGGCCAGAAGGAAGACAGATACGCAGTATTTT.

The chain recombines TRBV5-6 with TRBJ2-7, with 8 positions matching TRBD1. Trimming took 4 bases from V and 0 from J; bases not matched to a gene: 3. This CDR3 spans 14 amino acids. Per germline, CDR1 SGHDT and CDR2 YYEEEE. This chain's CDR3 is CASSRTGSSYEQYF. The DNA of the CDR3 is TGTGCCAGCAGCCGGACAGGGAGCTCCTACGAGCAGTACTTC. The variable domain in full, with the rest retrieved from reference TRBV5-6 and TRBJ2-7, is DAGVTQSPTHLIKTRGQQVTLRCSPKSGHDTVSWYQQALGQGPQFIFQYYEEEERQRGNFPDRFSGHQFPNYSSELNVNALLLGDSALYLCASSRTGSSYEQYFGPGTRLTVT.

The J gene is TRBJ2-7, the V gene TRBV10-3; D is ambiguous. The CDR3 totals 16 residues. The V gene lost 0 bases and the J gene lost 7 bases, with 19 bases spanning the gap. Germline CDR1 and CDR2: ENHRY and SYGVKD. Here the CDR3 DNA reads TGTGCCATCAGTGAGTCGTCCAATGCTCCCAAGGGAGAGCAGTACTTC. Its translation: CAISESSNAPKGEQYF.

J is TRBJ1-5 and V is TRBV6-5; 8 nucleotides line up with TRBD1. Unmatched junction bases numbered 8, after V lost 6 bases and J lost 4 bases. This CDR3 has 15 residues. The germline CDR1 and CDR2 sequences are MNHEY and SVGAGI. CDR3: CASSPQGAENQPQHF. CDR3 bases: TGTGCCAGCAGCCCCCAGGGGGCGGAAAATCAGCCCCAGCATTTT.

This clone was counted once. For the CDR3, the DNA is TGTGCCAGCAGGGTGGGGACAGGGGCCTCTAATGAAAAACTGTTTTTT. Its protein is CASRVGTGASNEKLFF. This chain connects TRBV27 to TRBJ1-4, with 10 bases matching TRBD1. V lost 6 bases to trimming and J lost 3 bases; unmatched junction nucleotides: 7. Germline values: CDR1 MNHEY, CDR2 SMNVEV (reference sequence). CDR3 length: 16 residues.

The rearrangement joins TRBV27 to TRBJ2-5; 10 bases match TRBD2. J was trimmed by 5 bases and V by 2 bases; bases with no gene match: 8. Germline CDR1 reads MNHEY; CDR2 reads SMNVEV (reference sequence). This CDR3 has 16 amino acids. This CDR3 reads CASSLGPGAGGETQYF. The CDR3 region has the DNA TGTGCCAGCAGTTTAGGACCAGGAGCGGGGGGGGAGACCCAGTACTTC.

This clone appeared a single time. This sequence joins TRBV7-8 and TRBJ2-1; D ambiguous. The CDR3 extends over 15 amino acids. Germline V gene sequence: CDR1 SGHVS, CDR2 FQNEAQ. Trimming removed 5 bases at V and 0 bases at J, with 11 bases between. The CDR3 here is CASSPTPSSYNEQFF. The CDR3 region has the DNA TGTGCCAGCAGCCCGACACCTTCCTCCTACAATGAGCAGTTCTTC.

The V and J genes are TRBV19 and TRBJ1-1; D is unclear. This CDR3 contains 17 residues. V was cut by 3 bases and J by 0 bases, with 17 bases left in between. Germline V lookup: CDR1 LNHDA, CDR2 SQIVND (reference sequence). The CDR3 nucleotides are TGTGCCAGTAGTATTGCGGCCCACAGAACCATGAACACTGAAGCTTTCTTT. Amino acids: CASSIAAHRTMNTEAFF. The full variable domain, completed using reference TRBV19 and TRBJ1-1, is DGGITQSPKYLFRKEGQNVTLSCEQNLNHDAMYWYRQDPGQGLRLIYYSQIVNDFQKGDIAEGYSVSREKKESFPLTVTSAQKNPTAFYLCASSIAAHRTMNTEAFFGQGTRLTVV.

The chain couples TRBV7-9 to TRBJ2-6, with 14 bases fitting TRBD2. Germline V lookup: CDR1 SEHNR, CDR2 FQNEAQ (reference sequence). CDR3 length equals 19 residues. The junction had 6 bases not matched to a gene; V was cut back by 1 base and J by 4 bases. The CDR3 region has the DNA TGTGCCAGCAGCTTAGGGAGACTAGCGGGAGGGTCGGGGGCCAACGTCCTGACTTTC. Translating it yields CASSLGRLAGGSGANVLTF.

The chain carries TRBV6-1 and TRBJ1-1; 8 bases align to TRBD1. This CDR3 comprises 12 residues. V dropped 6 bases and J dropped 7; count of bases not matched to a gene: 4. Germline values: CDR1 MNHNS, CDR2 SASEGT. For the CDR3, the DNA is TGTGCCAGCAGACACAGGGGGGGTGAAGCTTTCTTT. Protein: CASRHRGGEAFF.

The chain employs TRBV10-3 and TRBJ1-5; the D gene is possibly TRBD1 (6 bases). Germline assignment: CDR1 ENHRY and CDR2 SYGVKD. CDR3 length equals 14 residues. V was pared by 5 bases and J by 1 base, with 9 bases between. The CDR3 here is CAISIQGSNQPQHF. The CDR3 bases are TGTGCCATCAGTATCCAGGGGAGCAATCAGCCCCAGCATTTT.

This clone was detected once. The chain uses TRBV19 and TRBJ1-4; tentative D call: TRBD1 (5 bases). Trimming removed 4 bases from V and 8 bases from J, with 11 bases in between. Germline V gene data show CDR1 as LNHDA and CDR2 as SQIVND (reference sequence). The CDR3 is 13 residues long. DNA of the CDR3: TGTGCCAGTAGTACCCGGGGCGACGAAAAACTGTTTTTT. It encodes CASSTRGDEKLFF.

The DNA for the CDR3 is TGTGCCAGTAGTACCGGGGACAGGGTACCTGAAGCTTTCTTT. Its translation: CASSTGDRVPEAFF. The V call is TRBV19, the J call TRBJ1-1; TRBD1 matches 9 bases. The CDR3 has 14 residues. Germline V gene lookup returns CDR1 LNHDA and CDR2 SQIVND (reference sequence). The V and J ends lost 4 bases and 6 bases, in that order; junction bases with no gene match: 6. Complete variable domain (other parts from reference TRBV19 and TRBJ1-1): DGGITQSPKYLFRKEGQNVTLSCEQNLNHDAMYWYRQDPGQGLRLIYYSQIVNDFQKGDIAEGYSVSREKKESFPLTVTSAQKNPTAFYLCASSTGDRVPEAFFGQGTRLTVV.

This chain links TRBV5-1 with TRBJ2-3; 10 bases align to TRBD2. Trimming at V came to 4 bases and at J to 2 bases, leaving 13 bases not matched to a gene. The CDR3 is 18 residues long. CDR1 and CDR2 (germline): SGHRS, YFSETQ. In DNA form, the CDR3 reads TGCGCCAGCAGCCCCCCCCTGGGTAGCGGGAGGATCACAGATACGCAGTATTTT. Protein sequence: CASSPPLGSGRITDTQYF.

Concerning this clone: Other DNA sequences in the same sample also yield this CDR3. The rearrangement joins TRBV27 to TRBJ2-1, with 13 bases that match TRBD2. Trimming at V came to 6 bases and at J to 6 bases, leaving 5 bases not matched to a gene. Per the germline V gene, CDR1 is MNHEY and CDR2 is SMNVEV (reference sequence). The length of the CDR3 is 15 residues. The CDR3 region has the DNA TGTGCCAGCAGCCGAACTAGCGGGAGGGCCAATGAGCAGTTCTTC. It translates to CASSRTSGRANEQFF.